The following is a TCR beta chain sequence with its context. As handled by the study authors: Reference gene primer amplification in the assay estimated nucleated cell counts. Sequencing was performed with immunoSEQ multiplex PCR; in TCRdb, only in-frame clones are kept and a portion is missing. From that table come the V and J calls and clone size; the DNA was used to work out D and trimming. The data contain around 220,000 clones, approximately 84% of them seen just once; the ten biggest clones take up 1.9%. The data were taken from a study of blood T cell repertoires in COVID-19. Study-wide background: Acute and convalescent COVID-19 samples came from the United States, Italy and Spain. From T cells, B-cell-depleted T cells, or PBMCs came the material, which was cDNA or gDNA.

V lost 5 bases to trimming and J lost 1 base, with 18 bases between them. The CDR3 loop spans 16 amino acids. Germline-derived CDR1 and CDR2 are SEHNR and FQNEAQ (reference sequence). This chain connects TRBV7-9 to TRBJ2-7; D may be TRBD1 (6 bases). Sequencing input: peripheral blood. The source of this sequence is a man between 40 and 49 years old with active or convalescent COVID-19. This chain's CDR3 is CASSLNHGQSSYEQYF. The CDR3 nucleotides read TGTGCCAGCAGCCTAAACCACGGACAGTCATCCTACGAGCAGTACTTC.